The clone carrying this T cell receptor beta chain was seen ten or more times. Its target is not known. This beta chain is off target for a library built for alpha chains, so its abundance means little. The V gene's germline CDR1 is SGDLS and CDR2 YYNGEE. Trimming removed 0 bases from V and 4 bases from J; junction bases left unmatched: 6. The CDR3 loop spans 15 amino acids. Sample time point: sample taken at primary tumor resection. A single record per CDR3 protein comes from TCRdb applying MiXCR to the 5' RACE reads. The data show more than 15,000 distinct CDR3 sequences, under 8% seen once. This sample was taken from a study of spatial heterogeneity in lung cancer. Points from the study as a whole: The number of expanded tumor alpha and beta chains correlated with mutation number.

V is TRBV9 and J is TRBJ2-5; the match to TRBD2 covers 7 bases. The TCR sequence derives from a male donor with early-stage non-small cell lung cancer. The material was lung tumor tissue, obtained at surgery. CDR3: CASSVGWGGIETQYF. The CDR3 bases are TGTGCCAGCAGCGTAGGATGGGGGGGTATAGAGACCCAGTACTTC.